This TCR beta chain was sequenced during a study of T-cell reconstitution after alpha-beta-depleted transplantation in children. Whole-study findings and limits: There were reportedly several hundred expanded graft clones from which alpha-beta T cells came about two months after transplant.

Unique molecular identifiers were used in preparing the TCRbeta library. Using its own MiXCR run on the PCR reads, TCRdb lists one record per CDR3 protein. The sample has some 550,000 distinct CDR3 sequences; 23% are singletons. This clonotype turned up a few times. The antigen is not known. Germline CDR1 and CDR2: SGHTA and FQGNSA. The CDR3 loop spans 13 amino acids. The V end was cut by 5 bases, the J end by 5 bases, with 10 bases between. This clonotype was sampled from a boy under three years old who had a stem cell transplant for acute myeloid leukemia, so the T cells may come from the graft donor. The material was PBMCs, mostly from graft donor cells, obtained 360 days after TCRalphabeta/CD19-depleted stem cell transplant. J is TRBJ2-1 and V is TRBV7-2; either TRBD1 or TRBD2 may fit D (5 bases each). The CDR3 DNA reads as TGTGCCAGCAGCCCGGGGCCTCACAATGAGCAGTTCTTC. Protein sequence: CASSPGPHNEQFF.